This TCR beta chain was recovered during a study of cytomegalovirus exposure and HLA in healthy donors. Overall study results and limits: By a later analysis, the bulk of CMV-associated TCR beta chains appeared HLA-restricted.

CDR1 and CDR2 (germline): SGHVS, FQNEAQ. The V and J ends lost 1 base and 6 bases respectively, with 9 bases between them. The CDR3 is 13 residues long. Comments on this clone: Its antigen is unidentified.

The PCR contained 60 Vbeta and 13 Jbeta primers. The protocol was immunoSEQ multiplex PCR, while the TCRdb copy is restricted to in-frame clones and leaves out a portion. Of more than 150,000 clones in the sample, about 86% were seen once. Donors were ostensibly healthy at sampling, although undocumented immune exposures were probable. Specimen: PBMCs. The receptor's source is a woman aged 30 to 39 in good health and CMV-seronegative. The V and J genes are TRBV7-8 and TRBJ1-2, with D perhaps matching TRBD1 (5 bases). The CDR3 reads CASSLGSTDGYTF. The CDR3 DNA is TGTGCCAGCAGCTTAGGATCGACAGATGGCTACACCTTC.